This TCR beta chain is drawn from a study of blood T cell repertoires in COVID-19. Profiling relied on immunoSEQ multiplex PCR, and the TCRdb table lists in-frame clones only, not all of them. The table lists 250,000 to 300,000 clones, around 90% of them singletons, with about 1% in the top ten. Enrolled through a virtual design, the participants were between roughly 18 and 89 years of age and came from 24 US areas. Germline V lookup: CDR1 SGHTS, CDR2 YDEGEE. The CDR3 consists of 16 residues. V gave up 4 bases and J gave up 0 bases; unmatched junction bases: 7. The specimen sequenced was PBMCs or T cells enriched from blood (not recorded which). V is TRBV5-8 and J is TRBJ1-5, with 7 bases matching TRBD1. This sequence was found in a woman in her twenties or thirties who had recovered from COVID-19. CDR3 DNA sequence: TGTGCCAGCAGCCAAGGGACAGTCTATAGCAATCAGCCCCAGCATTTT. Protein: CASSQGTVYSNQPQHF. Full variable domain (missing parts from reference TRBV5-8 and TRBJ1-5): EAGVTQSPTHLIKTRGQQATLRCSPISGHTSVYWYQQALGLGLQFLLWYDEGEERNRGNFPPRFSGRQFPNYSSELNVNALELEDSALYLCASSQGTVYSNQPQHFGDGTRLSIL.